The 3 T cell receptor beta chains given below trace back to one sample, sequenced in a study of Tregs in tolerant kidney transplant recipients. Sequencing was performed with immunoSEQ multiplex PCR; in TCRdb, only in-frame clones are kept and a portion is missing. The sample includes 50,000 to 75,000 clones, less than 98% of them seen just once. Specimen: Tregs from blood, collected before the transplant. The receptors were gathered from a human donor who received a combined kidney and bone marrow transplant.

V gene TRBV5-4 combines with J gene TRBJ2-1, with TRBD2 matching over 11 bases. CDR3 size: 17 residues. Looked up from germline, CDR1 is SGHNT and CDR2 is YYREEE (reference sequence). Unmatched junction bases numbered 8, after V lost 3 bases and J lost 3 bases. CDR3 residues: CASSSPEGLADYNEQFF. In DNA form, the CDR3 reads TGTGCCAGCAGCTCCCCGGAGGGACTAGCGGACTACAATGAGCAGTTCTTC.

The rearrangement uses TRBV7-8 and TRBJ2-1; TRBD2 matches at 7 bases. The CDR3 sequence is 15 residues long. Germline V gene sequence: CDR1 SGHVS, CDR2 FQNEAQ. J gave up 10 bases and V 2 bases, and 11 bases lay outside the gene matches. The CDR3 spells CASSLWELASPEQFF. The CDR3 coding sequence is TGTGCCAGCAGCTTATGGGAACTAGCGTCCCCAGAGCAGTTCTTC.

V is TRBV5-1 and J is TRBJ1-2; 9 nucleotides align to TRBD1. CDR3 length: 14 amino acids. Germline V lookup: CDR1 SGHRS, CDR2 YFSETQ. V was pared by 4 bases and J by 3 bases, with 4 bases of the junction left unmatched. CDR3 region: CASSIQGAHYGYTF. The CDR3 DNA follows: TGCGCCAGCAGCATACAGGGGGCCCACTATGGCTACACCTTC. The full variable domain, with the rest looked up from reference TRBV5-1 and TRBJ1-2, is KAGVTQTPRYLIKTRGQQVTLSCSPISGHRSVSWYQQTPGQGLQFLFEYFSETQRNKGNFPGRFSGRQFSNSRSEMNVSTLELGDSALYLCASSIQGAHYGYTFGSGTRLTVV.